The rows below give T cell receptor beta chains drawn from one sample of a study of T-cell reconstitution after alpha-beta-depleted transplantation in children. One entry per CDR3 protein results from TCRdb running MiXCR on the PCR reads. Of about 980,000 distinct CDR3 sequences listed, about 29% are singletons. Sample: PBMCs, mostly from graft donor cells, taken 360 days after TCRalphabeta/CD19-depleted stem cell transplant. Receptors were obtained from a boy under three years old who had a stem cell transplant for SCID, so the T cells may come from the graft donor. Both conserved end residues are trimmed from each CDR3. D genes are given only for firm matches.

v_gene: TRBV9
d_gene: -
CDR3aa: ASSVATSSNEQF

v_gene: TRBV12-3/TRBV12-4
d_gene: -
CDR3aa: ASSRSGEYTDTQY

v_gene: TRBV7-9
d_gene: -
CDR3aa: ASTRATGGGSYNEQF

v_gene: TRBV4-1
d_gene: TRBD1
CDR3aa: ASSQDRPGGSNEQY

v_gene: TRBV24-1
d_gene: TRBD2
CDR3aa: ATSDFMASGGAVHEQF

v_gene: TRBV27
d_gene: -
CDR3aa: ASSPRIGNTEAF

v_gene: TRBV11-2
d_gene: -
CDR3aa: ASSLGGRTEGSPLH

v_gene: TRBV6-2/TRBV6-3
d_gene: TRBD1
CDR3aa: ATLRTGSGANVLT

v_gene: TRBV20-1
d_gene: -
CDR3aa: SAASSYEQY

v_gene: TRBV12-3/TRBV12-4
d_gene: -
CDR3aa: ASSFPGTRNEKLF

v_gene: TRBV12-3/TRBV12-4
d_gene: -
CDR3aa: ASSPAYREGFRETQY

v_gene: TRBV9
d_gene: TRBD1
CDR3aa: ASSVYGTGEGDTQY

v_gene: TRBV20-1
d_gene: TRBD2
CDR3aa: SARGRTSRYNEQF

v_gene: TRBV19
d_gene: -
CDR3aa: ASSGHQYSNQPQH

v_gene: TRBV9
d_gene: -
CDR3aa: ASSVALKGELF

v_gene: TRBV5-5
d_gene: TRBD1
CDR3aa: ASSGTGKYNEQF